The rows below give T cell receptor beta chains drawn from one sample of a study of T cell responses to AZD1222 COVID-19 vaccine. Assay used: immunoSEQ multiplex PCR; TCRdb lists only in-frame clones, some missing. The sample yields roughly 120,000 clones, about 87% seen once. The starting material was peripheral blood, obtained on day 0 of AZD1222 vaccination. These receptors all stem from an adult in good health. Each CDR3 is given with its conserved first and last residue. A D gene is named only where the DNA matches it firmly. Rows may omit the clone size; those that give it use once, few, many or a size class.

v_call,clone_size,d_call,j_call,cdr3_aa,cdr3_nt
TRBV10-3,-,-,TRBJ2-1,CAITAELYNEQFF,TGTGCCATCACGGCGGAACTCTACAATGAGCAGTTCTTC
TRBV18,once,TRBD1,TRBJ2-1,CASSRPGTGLNEQFF,TGTGCCAGCTCACGACCCGGGACAGGGTTAAATGAGCAGTTCTTC
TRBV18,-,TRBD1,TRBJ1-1,CASSPQGDGNTEAFF,TGTGCCAGCTCACCTCAGGGGGACGGGAACACTGAAGCTTTCTTT
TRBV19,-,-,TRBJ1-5,CASSISRGNQPQHF,TGTGCCAGTAGTATCTCTCGGGGCAATCAGCCCCAGCATTTT
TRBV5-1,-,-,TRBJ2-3,CASSLDLEGPDTQYF,TGCGCCAGCAGCTTGGATCTTGAGGGTCCCGATACGCAGTATTTT
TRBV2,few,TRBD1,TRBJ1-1,CATQGPGGTEAFF,TGTGCCACCCAAGGGCCAGGGGGAACTGAAGCTTTCTTT
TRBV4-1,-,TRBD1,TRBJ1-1,CASSRSGGGTEAFF,TGCGCCAGCAGCCGTTCAGGGGGCGGGACTGAAGCTTTCTTT
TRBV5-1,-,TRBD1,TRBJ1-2,CASSTGQGGSYGYTF,TGCGCCAGCAGCACGGGACAGGGTGGCTCCTATGGCTACACCTTC
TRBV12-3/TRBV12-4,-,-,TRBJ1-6,CASGGTYTPLHF,TGTGCCTCGGGAGGGACTTACACACCCCTCCACTTT
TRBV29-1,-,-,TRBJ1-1,CSDDEAFF,TGCAGCGATGATGAAGCTTTCTTT
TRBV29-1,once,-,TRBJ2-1,CSVHWSGLLNEQFF,TGCAGCGTTCACTGGTCTGGACTCCTCAATGAGCAGTTCTTC
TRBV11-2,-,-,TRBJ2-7,CASSRQFFYEQYF,TGTGCCAGCAGCCGACAATTCTTCTACGAGCAGTACTTC
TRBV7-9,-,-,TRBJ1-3,CASSSLSGVDLYF,TGTGCCAGCAGCTCCCTTTCAGGGGTTGATCTATATTTT
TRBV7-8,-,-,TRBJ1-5,CASSPGQGGQPQHF,TGTGCCAGCAGCCCCGGTCAAGGGGGTCAGCCCCAGCATTTT
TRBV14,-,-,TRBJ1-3,CASSRHGSTGNTIYF,TGTGCCAGCAGCCGGCACGGGTCTACGGGAAACACCATATATTTT
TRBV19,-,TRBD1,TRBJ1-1,CASSLYTGTDGAFF,TGTGCCAGTAGCCTATATACCGGGACAGACGGGGCTTTCTTT
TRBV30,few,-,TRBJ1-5,CAWSVGSSSNQPQHF,TGTGCCTGGAGTGTAGGTTCCTCCAGCAATCAGCCCCAGCATTTT
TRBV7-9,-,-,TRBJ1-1,CASRPDRNTEAFF,TGTGCCAGCAGACCCGACAGGAACACTGAAGCTTTCTTT
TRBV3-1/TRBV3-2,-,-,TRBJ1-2,CASSLLGGYTF,TGTGCCAGCAGCCTACTCGGTGGCTACACCTTC
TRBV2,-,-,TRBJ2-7,CASSEVSWAGEQYF,TGTGCCAGCAGTGAAGTAAGTTGGGCCGGCGAGCAGTACTTC
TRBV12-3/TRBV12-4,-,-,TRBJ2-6,CASSLIGANVLTF,TGTGCCAGCAGTTTAATAGGGGCCAACGTCCTGACTTTC
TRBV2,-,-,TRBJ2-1,CASSGGTYNEQFF,TGTGCCAGCAGTGGGGGTACCTACAATGAGCAGTTCTTC
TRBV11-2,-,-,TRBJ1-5,CASSLDRTRPQHF,TGTGCCAGCAGCTTAGATCGGACTAGGCCCCAGCATTTT
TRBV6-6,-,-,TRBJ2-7,CASSPSGQMSSYEQYF,TGTGCCAGCAGTCCCTCGGGGCAGATGAGCTCCTACGAGCAGTACTTC
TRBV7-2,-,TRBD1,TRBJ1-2,CASRQGIYGYTF,TGTGCCAGCCGACAGGGAATCTATGGCTACACCTTC
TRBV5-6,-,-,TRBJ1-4,CASSLLPTTNEKLFF,TGTGCCAGCAGCTTACTGCCTACAACTAATGAAAAACTGTTTTTT
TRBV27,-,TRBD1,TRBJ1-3,CASTGQGAGNTIYF,TGTGCCAGCACCGGACAGGGGGCTGGAAACACCATATATTTT
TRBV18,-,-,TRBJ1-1,CASSDGEQLLKSEAFF,TGTGCCAGCTCAGATGGGGAACAGTTGCTCAAATCTGAAGCTTTCTTT
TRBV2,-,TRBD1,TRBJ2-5,CASSEGQGAQYQETQYF,TGTGCCAGCAGTGAGGGACAGGGGGCTCAGTACCAAGAGACCCAGTACTTC
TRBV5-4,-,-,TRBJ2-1,CASSFKVYNEQFF,TGTGCCAGCAGCTTTAAGGTCTACAATGAGCAGTTCTTC
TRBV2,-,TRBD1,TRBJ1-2,CARRQGAEGYTF,TGTGCCAGGAGACAGGGGGCCGAAGGCTACACCTTC
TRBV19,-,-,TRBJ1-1,CASSIDHRDGTEAFF,TGTGCCAGTAGTATAGATCACAGGGATGGCACTGAAGCTTTCTTT
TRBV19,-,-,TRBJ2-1,CASSRLFNEQFF,TGTGCCAGTAGCCGCCTTTTCAATGAGCAGTTCTTC
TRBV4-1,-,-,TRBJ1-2,CASSQDLGVRANYGYTF,TGCGCCAGCAGCCAAGATTTGGGCGTCCGAGCTAACTATGGCTACACCTTC
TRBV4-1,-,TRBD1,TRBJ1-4,CASSQFTLVRQGAEKLFF,TGCGCCAGCAGCCAATTCACGTTGGTCCGACAGGGGGCCGAAAAACTGTTTTTT
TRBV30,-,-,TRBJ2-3,CAWSAGDTQYF,TGTGCCTGGAGTGCGGGGGATACGCAGTATTTT
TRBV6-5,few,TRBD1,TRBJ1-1,CASRGTDVNTEAFF,TGTGCCAGCAGGGGGACAGACGTGAACACTGAAGCTTTCTTT